This T cell receptor beta chain was sequenced during a study of neurological immune-mediated disorders (dated by TCRdb to the late 2010s). Regarding the complete study: Of the approximately 34 multiple sclerosis patients, approximately 30 had relapsing-remitting MS and 3 had secondary progressive MS. Peripheral blood TCR-beta repertoires from patients with HTLV-I-associated myelopathy (HAM/TSP), patients with multiple sclerosis, and healthy controls were compared in the study using UMI-based sequencing. Alongside PBMC samples, the set of about 97 TCR-beta libraries contained longitudinal samples, technical triplicates, and paired CD4+ and CD8+ T-cell subsets that had been sorted. The cohort comprised 68 subjects: 14 HAM/TSP patients, approximately 34 multiple sclerosis patients and about 20 healthy controls.

From its cysteine to its phenylalanine, the CDR3 spans 15 amino acids. The read is trimmed to its CDR3 DNA, 45 bases read in frame from base 1. Clipping removes 6 bases from V and 4 bases from J, with 2 as the unmatched junction base count. Many counts were recorded for this clonotype. Its antigen remains unidentified. Per-nucleotide qualities are absent, and no much larger clonotype sits a single base away. Unsorted PBMC libraries were generated from 2 million PBMCs stored in RNAlater at -80 °C until RNA extraction. Multiple sclerosis patients were enrolled in a US clinical protocol evaluating disease progression by magnetic resonance imaging. Peripheral blood was subjected to Ficoll-Hypaque density gradient centrifugation to isolate PBMCs, which were then cryopreserved in liquid nitrogen. What the research found in general, with its limitations: Expanded clones from different subjects shared no identical CDR3 amino acid sequences, which suggests that TCR-beta repertoires were private in all groups. Repertoires from 18 of 34 MS patients were grouped by phylogenetic analysis into a cluster of related CDR3 sequences, suggesting a possible repertoire-level signature. The MS cluster showed no association with clinical or MRI features, and the authors stated that larger cohorts are needed. The highest TCR clonal expansion was observed in HAM/TSP patients, whereas the lowest was observed in MS patients, even when compared with healthy controls.

To synthesize cDNA, template-switch 5'RACE was performed with a primer carrying a 10-nucleotide random unique molecular identifier so that each TCR transcript was tagged. Each sequencing run produced over 180 million TCR-beta sequences covering 15-18 subjects. The RNeasy kit was used to extract total RNA. The KAPA Real-time Library Amplification kit was used to amplify TCR-beta VDJ regions with primers for the TCR constant region and the 5'RACE anchor. A first PCR added sample indexes and Illumina adaptors, and a second PCR then raised library yield. After Ampure bead purification, the TCR product of roughly 650 bp was size-selected on a 2% E-gel SizeSelection system. Library quality was checked on a Bioanalyzer, concentration was measured with Qubit, and libraries were quantified with the Kapa Library Quantification kit before pooling. An Illumina HiSeq 2500 was used to sequence the libraries paired-end at 2 x 150 bp. To increase sequence diversity, roughly 24-31% phiX was spiked into each library pool. The authors' pipeline ran thus. The UMI-based MiGEC pipeline processed quality-filtered reads and removed over 85% of raw TCR sequences during error correction. VDJ genes were aligned to IMGT germline references, and each clonotype was defined by a unique CDR3 amino acid sequence together with V-J genes. Clonal expansion, Shannon diversity, and CDR3 relatedness (CalcPairwiseDistances, ClusterSamples) were evaluated with VDJtools, and phylogenetic trees were built with CLCbio workbench. A clone was classed as expanded if it had 8 or more unique UMIs, a cutoff based on coefficient-of-variation modelling across technical triplicates. TCRdb ran its own pipeline on the public reads, namely fastp trimming at Q25 and MiXCR clone calling, and kept in-frame beta chains. Merged by CDR3 protein, the rows form single entries marked with the most common genes and DNA. TCRdb, not the original authors, processed these V and J calls. This sample is represented by over 60,000 distinct CDR3 sequences; approximately 5% of them were singletons. The ten largest clonotypes hold 2.2% of the sample.

This receptor was taken from a woman aged 65 to 85 with multiple sclerosis. The chain was built from TRBV12-3 or TRBV12-4 and TRBJ2-2, with TRBD2 matching 13 junction bases. Sequencing was performed on PBMCs. The CDR3 protein: CASSTSGRVTGELFF. Read as DNA, the sequence is TGTGCCAGCAGCACTAGCGGGAGGGTCACCGGGGAGCTGTTTTTT.